One and the same sample provided the 22 T cell receptor beta chains below, sequenced in a study of T-cell reconstitution after alpha-beta-depleted transplantation in children (dated by TCRdb to about 2016). The treatment or condition tag for this specimen amounts to: allogeneic hematopoietic cell transplantation with graft depleted of TCRalphabeta T cells and CD19 B cells. The library was obtained by PCR. The listed sequencing device is Illumina HiSeq 2500. To normalize quantification of the TCRbeta repertoire, the TCR libraries were built with molecular barcoding that relied on unique molecular identifiers. TCRdb handled the public reads itself, with Q25 trimming in fastp and clone calling in MiXCR, and kept productive beta chains. For every CDR3 protein sequence, its rows merge into one entry that carries the most common genes and DNA. For this sample there are 480,000 or so distinct CDR3 sequences; 8% to 11% appear just once. The ten most abundant clones make up roughly 2.1% of the sample.

The sequencing used PBMCs, collected before TCRalphabeta/CD19-depleted stem cell transplant. Source of these receptors: a child aged 2 to 10 with inherited bone marrow failure, due to receive a stem cell transplant.

This clonotype was observed at least ten times. This chain links TRBV12-3 or TRBV12-4 with TRBJ2-1, with D hard to call. CDR3 size: 15 residues. V shed 6 bases and J shed 7 bases, with 19 bases lying between them. The CDR3 loop reads CASSDALAAKNEQFF. CDR3 sequence (DNA): TGTGCCAGCAGCGACGCCCTGGCGGCAAAGAATGAGCAGTTCTTC.

In this sample, this clonotype turned up many times. This rearrangement joins TRBV21-1 to TRBJ1-5; TRBD1 is the table's D call, not checked against the DNA. TRBV21-1 is labeled a pseudogene. The CDR3 covers 14 residues. CDR3: CASSQGQGNQPQHF. In DNA, the CDR3 is TGTGCCAGCAGTCAGGGACAGGGGAATCAGCCCCAGCATTTT.

This clonotype has a count of ten or more. The V call is TRBV29-1, the J call TRBJ2-3, with 14 bases matching TRBD2. This CDR3 has 17 residues. The germline gives CDR1 SQVTM, CDR2 ANQGSEA. With 6 bases clipped from V and 4 bases from J, the junction kept 12 bases outside the gene matches. CDR3 nucleotide sequence: TGCAGCGTGGACGATGGACTAGCGGGAGGAAACGCAGATACGCAGTATTTT. Amino acid sequence: CSVDDGLAGGNADTQYF.

The chain links TRBV27 to TRBJ2-2; weak D call: TRBD2 (6 bases). V lost 8 bases and J lost 2, with 15 bases in between. The CDR3 consists of 15 residues. Germline CDR1 MNHEY, CDR2 SMNVEV (reference sequence). This CDR3 reads CASRGFAVNTGELFF. The DNA of the CDR3 is TGTGCCAGCCGGGGGTTCGCAGTAAACACCGGGGAGCTGTTTTTT.

With respect to this clonotype: A much larger clone lies a single base off, so this may be a read error. The chain joins TRBV6-5 to TRBJ1-4; no clear D gene. Germline CDR1 is MNHEY and CDR2 is SVGAGI. The CDR3 runs to 12 residues. V lost 7 bases and J 2 bases, leaving 5 bases between the germline ends. CDR3 sequence reads: CASKTTNEKLFF. CDR3 bases: TGTGCCAGCAAGACCACTAATGAAAAACTGTTTTTT.

The table lists this clonotype with many counts. V gene TRBV5-1 combines with J gene TRBJ2-2; 9 bases align to TRBD1. Germline V gene lookup returns CDR1 SGHRS and CDR2 YFSETQ. The trim removed 2 bases at V and 5 bases at J, leaving 7 bases unmatched. The CDR3 totals 16 residues. The CDR3 bases are TGCGCCAGCAGCTTCCTACCGGGACAGGGAACCGGGGAGCTGTTTTTT. It yields the protein CASSFLPGQGTGELFF.

The rearrangement uses TRBV27 and TRBJ2-7, with TRBD2 identical over 7 bases. Losses at the gene ends were 9 bases for V and 2 bases for J; bases not matched to a gene: 4. The CDR3 extends over 12 amino acids. The germline V gene encodes CDR1 MNHEY and CDR2 SMNVEV (reference sequence). The CDR3 region has the DNA TGTGCCAGTCATGGGGGGGCCTACGAGCAGTACTTC. It specifies CASHGGAYEQYF.

On this clonotype itself: With a much larger clone just one base away, this may be a read error. The J gene is TRBJ1-1, the V gene TRBV20-1; perhaps TRBD1 as D (5 bases). CDR1 DFQATT and CDR2 SNEGSKA come from the germline V gene (reference sequence). The CDR3 covers 15 residues. The CDR3 is CCARESGVSGTEAFF. CDR3 nucleotide sequence: TGCTGTGCTAGAGAGTCGGGGGTGTCTGGCACTGAAGCTTTCTTT.

The sample holds many counts of this clonotype. CDR3 DNA: TGCAGTGCACCAGGGGAGCGGGAAAAACTGTTTTTT. Translation gives CSAPGEREKLFF. The chain uses TRBV20-1 and TRBJ1-4, with D perhaps TRBD1 (6 bases). With 6 bases removed from V and 8 bases from J, the gap between germline ends came to 13 bases. CDR3 length: 12 residues. The V gene's germline CDR1 is DFQATT and CDR2 SNEGSKA (reference sequence).

Ten or more counts support this clonotype. The gene calls are TRBV5-4 and TRBJ2-5; a weak D match, TRBD2 (5 bases). With 0 bases removed from V and 7 bases from J, the gap between germline ends came to 13 bases. The CDR3 length is 14 residues. Germline CDR1 and CDR2: SGHNT and YYREEE (reference sequence). CDR3 in amino acids: CASSLAVDFGTQYF. CDR3 DNA sequence: TGTGCCAGCAGCTTGGCAGTGGACTTTGGGACCCAGTACTTC.

CDR3 bases: TGTGCCTGGAGTGTAACCCCTAGCGGGAGAAACGCCGGGGAGCTGTTTTTT. Protein product: CAWSVTPSGRNAGELFF. This chain links TRBV30 with TRBJ2-2, with 10 nucleotides matching TRBD2. The germline gives CDR1 GTSNPN, CDR2 SVGIG (reference sequence). V lost 0 bases to trimming and J lost 6 bases; unmatched junction nucleotides: 10. This CDR3 region has 17 residues.

There are many counts of this clonotype. The chain carries TRBV12-3 or TRBV12-4 and TRBJ2-1; 12 bases line up with TRBD2. V lost 4 bases and J lost 7; bases outside the gene matches: 14. The CDR3 spans 18 residues. In DNA form, the CDR3 reads TGTGCCAGCAGTTCGAGGTCCCCCCTAGCGGGAGGGAGAAATGAGCAGTTCTTC. Its protein is CASSSRSPLAGGRNEQFF.

The chain joins TRBV5-1 to TRBJ2-2; D gene unclear. CDR1 and CDR2 from the germline V gene are SGHRS and YFSETQ. The CDR3 runs 17 residues. V lost 0 bases to trimming and J lost 11 bases, with 23 bases between them. CDR3 protein: CASSLEEPRYRPGELFF. For the CDR3, the DNA is TGCGCCAGCAGCTTGGAAGAGCCTAGATATAGACCGGGCGAGCTGTTTTTT.

This clonotype came up a few times. This chain connects TRBV20-1 to TRBJ1-1; 8 positions match TRBD1. J lost 1 base, V lost 4 bases, and 5 bases had no gene match. The germline V gene has CDR1 DFQATT and CDR2 SNEGSKA (reference sequence). CDR3 length equals 14 residues. Here the CDR3 DNA reads TGCAGTGCTACCCCCGGGACAGGGAACACTGAAGCTTTCTTT. This sequence encodes CSATPGTGNTEAFF.

This clonotype appeared a few times. This chain uses TRBV6-5 with TRBJ2-7; TRBD2 is a possible D gene (5 bases). The CDR3 covers 14 residues. Per germline, CDR1 MNHEY and CDR2 SVGAGI. The V end lost 0 bases, the J end lost 6 bases, and 12 bases lay between the germline ends. CDR3 sequence (DNA): TGTGCCAGCAGTTACTCGACGACGGGGTTCGAGCAGTACTTC. It translates to CASSYSTTGFEQYF.

The sample holds many counts of this clonotype. V is TRBV7-6 and J is TRBJ2-5; D ambiguous. Germline loops: CDR1 SGHVS, CDR2 FNYEAQ. The CDR3 sequence is 15 residues long. The ends were cut back, 6 bases at V and 4 bases at J, with 18 bases in the middle. CDR3 sequence (DNA): TGTGCCAGCAGTTTCCGGTTTTCCGGTGGAGAGACCCAGTACTTC. This codes for CASSFRFSGGETQYF.

V and J are TRBV4-2 and TRBJ2-3, with 7 bases lining up with TRBD2. Per the germline V gene, CDR1 is LGHNA and CDR2 is YNFKEQ. The CDR3 is 18 amino acids. The V and J ends lost 1 base and 0 bases, in that order; junction bases with no gene match: 10. CDR3 nucleotide sequence: TGTGCCAGCAGCCAAGGATTCGGGGGGAGCCCGAGCACAGATACGCAGTATTTT. It yields the protein CASSQGFGGSPSTDTQYF.

In this sample, this clonotype turned up many times. The chain links TRBV10-3 to TRBJ2-7; 7 nucleotides align to TRBD1. CDR1 ENHRY and CDR2 SYGVKD come from the germline V gene. Germline trimming cut 0 bases from V and 4 bases from J; bases unmatched to any gene: 6. The CDR3 is 15 amino acids. The CDR3 DNA follows: TGTGCCATCAGTGAGTCGACAGGGCGCCCTTACGAGCAGTACTTC. Protein sequence: CAISESTGRPYEQYF.

This clonotype has a handful of counts. J is TRBJ2-7 and V is TRBV18; no clear D. Germline CDR1 and CDR2: KGHSH and LQKENI. Trimming stripped 0 bases from V and 4 bases from J, with 7 bases between. This CDR3 is 13 amino acids long. CDR3 DNA sequence: TGTGCCAGCTCACCACCGGTACAGTACGAGCAGTACTTC. It translates to CASSPPVQYEQYF.

The rearrangement joins TRBV29-1 to TRBJ1-2; 10 bases are a match to TRBD1. Germline V gene sequence: CDR1 SQVTM, CDR2 ANQGSEA. V gave up 7 bases and J gave up 2 bases; unmatched junction bases: 4. The CDR3 runs to 13 residues. The CDR3 sequence is CSGWTGGNYGYTF. CDR3 nucleotides: TGCAGCGGATGGACAGGGGGGAACTATGGCTACACCTTC.

The chain links TRBV12-3 or TRBV12-4 to TRBJ1-1; TRBD1 matches at 8 bases. Trimming removed 6 bases from V and 0 bases from J; junction bases left unmatched: 18. The length of the CDR3 is 19 residues. The CDR3 protein is CASSPGRDRYRGVNTEAFF. As DNA, the CDR3 is TGTGCCAGCAGCCCGGGGAGGGATAGGTACAGGGGGGTGAACACTGAAGCTTTCTTT.

This clonotype came up many times. The rearrangement links TRBV29-1 to TRBJ1-3, with no clear D. There are 14 residues in the CDR3. Germline values: CDR1 SQVTM, CDR2 ANQGSEA. V shed 5 bases and J shed 0 bases, with 11 bases lying between them. Here the CDR3 DNA reads TGCAGCGTTTCCCAACCGAACTCTGGAAACACCATATATTTT. Protein product: CSVSQPNSGNTIYF.